This T cell receptor beta chain was sequenced in a study of blood T cell repertoires in COVID-19. About the study: The United States, Italy and Spain were the sources of the acute and convalescent COVID-19 samples.

This CDR3 spans 13 amino acids. The germline CDR1 and CDR2 sequences are SGHTA and FQGNSA. Living in 25 or so US areas, the participants were between about 18 and 100 years of age. Participants in the exposed group had met a COVID-19 case in the 2 weeks before joining the study. Assay used: immunoSEQ multiplex PCR; TCRdb lists only in-frame clones, some missing. Of around 400,000 clones listed, just over 90% are singletons. This clone has only a few counts. The TCR sequence derives from a woman aged 35 to 49 who had been exposed to COVID-19. The source material was PBMCs or T cells enriched from blood (not recorded which). The chain employs TRBV7-2 and TRBJ1-2; TRBD1 aligns across 12 bases. The DNA for the CDR3 is TGTAGTTCGGGGACAGGGGGCGCTTATGGCTACACCTTC. It encodes CSSGTGGAYGYTF.